This T cell receptor (beta chain) was obtained from a study of cytomegalovirus exposure and HLA in healthy donors. Study outcomes and limitations: In a later analysis, HLA-C alleles had the fewest associated TCRs, DRB1 alleles the most. In vitro data verified a few CMV-associated chains as specific for CMV antigens.

The CDR3 has 16 residues. The germline gives CDR1 LGHNA, CDR2 YSLEER. The germline V and J ends were trimmed by 4 bases and 0 bases, with 13 bases remaining between them. This clone has more than one count but fewer than ten. Its antigen is unidentified. 60 Vbeta and 13 Jbeta primers were used in PCR. Using immunoSEQ multiplex PCR, the repertoire was profiled, and TCRdb retains in-frame clones only, with some absent. The table shows 130,000 or so clones, with around two thirds occurring only once. Participants comprised healthy donors of bone marrow. The material sequenced was PBMCs. This chain joins TRBV4-3 and TRBJ1-5; D not resolved. This sequence was found in a woman aged 40 to 49 in good health and CMV-seropositive. The CDR3 spells CASSRSESLSNQPQHF. The CDR3 DNA reads TGCGCCAGCAGCCGAAGCGAATCCCTTAGCAATCAGCCCCAGCATTTT.